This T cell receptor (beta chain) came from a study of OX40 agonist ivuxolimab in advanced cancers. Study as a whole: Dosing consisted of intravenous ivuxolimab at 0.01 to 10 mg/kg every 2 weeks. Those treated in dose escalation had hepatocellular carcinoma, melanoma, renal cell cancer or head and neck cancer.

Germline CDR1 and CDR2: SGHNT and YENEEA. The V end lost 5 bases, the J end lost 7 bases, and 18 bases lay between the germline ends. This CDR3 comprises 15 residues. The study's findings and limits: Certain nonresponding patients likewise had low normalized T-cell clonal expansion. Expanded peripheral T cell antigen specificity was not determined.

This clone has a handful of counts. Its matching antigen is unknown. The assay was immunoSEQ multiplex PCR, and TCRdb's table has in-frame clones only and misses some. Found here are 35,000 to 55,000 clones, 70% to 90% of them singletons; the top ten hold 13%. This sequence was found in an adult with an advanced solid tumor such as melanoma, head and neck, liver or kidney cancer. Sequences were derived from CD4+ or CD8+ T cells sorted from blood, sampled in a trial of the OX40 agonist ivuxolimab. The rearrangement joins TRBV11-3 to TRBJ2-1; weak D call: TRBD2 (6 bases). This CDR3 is CASSPPGTSMNEQFF. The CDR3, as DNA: TGTGCCAGCAGCCCCCCAGGGACTTCCATGAATGAGCAGTTCTTC.